A single sample gave rise to the 13 T cell receptor beta chains below, sequenced in a study of blood T cell repertoires in COVID-19. Sequencing was performed with immunoSEQ multiplex PCR; in TCRdb, only in-frame clones are kept and a portion is missing. The table records around 200,000 clones, about 84% of them present only once. Sequenced sample: peripheral blood. The receptors come from a human donor in a cohort sampled during active COVID-19.

The chain employs TRBV3-1 (or the pseudogene TRBV3-2) and TRBJ1-6, with D maybe TRBD1 (6 bases). Trimming pared 8 bases from V and 7 bases from J, leaving 9 bases between. CDR3 length: 12 amino acids. The germline gives CDR1 LGHDT, CDR2 YNNKEL (reference sequence). Here the CDR3 DNA reads TGTGCCAGCGGGGGGGGCAATTCACCCCTCCACTTT. It codes for CASGGGNSPLHF.

CDR3 residues: CSARGGRTYEQYF. CDR3 DNA sequence: TGCAGCGCGAGGGGGGGGAGAACCTACGAGCAGTACTTC. This chain joins TRBV29-1 and TRBJ2-7, with a tentative D call TRBD2 (7 bases). CDR3 length: 13 amino acids. Trimming took 7 bases from V and 2 from J, leaving 15 bases between them. Germline V CDR1 and CDR2: SQVTM, ANQGSEA.

V and J are TRBV5-1 and TRBJ1-2; TRBD1 matches 8 bases. Germline V gene sequence: CDR1 SGHRS, CDR2 YFSETQ. The CDR3 contains 15 residues. The V and J ends lost 0 bases and 2 bases, in that order; junction bases with no gene match: 3. CDR3 in DNA: TGCGCCAGCAGCTTGGCCCGGACAGGGAACTATGGCTACACCTTC. This codes for CASSLARTGNYGYTF.

The J gene is TRBJ1-5, the V gene TRBV19; D remains ambiguous. CDR3 length: 16 amino acids. CDR1 LNHDA and CDR2 SQIVND come from the germline V gene (reference sequence). V lost 3 bases and J lost 2, with 14 bases in between. CDR3 loop: CASSISLGTGNQPQHF. The CDR3 DNA is TGTGCCAGTAGTATTAGTCTGGGTACAGGCAATCAGCCCCAGCATTTT.

The CDR3 loop reads CASRDGLAGTDTQYF. The DNA of the CDR3 is TGTGCCAGCAGAGACGGACTAGCGGGCACAGATACGCAGTATTTT. The V and J genes are TRBV6-5 and TRBJ2-3; TRBD2 matches at 10 bases. Per germline, CDR1 MNHEY and CDR2 SVGAGI. The CDR3 covers 15 residues. The ends lost 6 bases at V and 1 base at J; junction bases unmatched: 4.

The chain carries TRBV19 and TRBJ1-3; D is ambiguous. Looked up from germline, CDR1 is LNHDA and CDR2 is SQIVND (reference sequence). This CDR3 has 15 amino acids. V lost 2 bases and J lost 0, with 8 bases in between. The CDR3: CASSIWRLSGNTIYF. CDR3 in DNA: TGTGCCAGTAGTATATGGCGGCTCTCTGGAAACACCATATATTTT.

J is TRBJ1-4 and V is TRBV5-1; 8 nucleotides align to TRBD1. With V trimmed by 6 bases and J by 5 bases, 12 bases remained unmatched. Per germline, CDR1 SGHRS and CDR2 YFSETQ. This CDR3 is built from 16 residues. The CDR3 reads CASIEGLGQENEKLFF. CDR3 sequence (DNA): TGCGCCAGCATAGAGGGATTGGGACAGGAGAATGAAAAACTGTTTTTT.

This chain joins TRBV6-1 and TRBJ1-2; a weak D match, TRBD1 (6 bases). The CDR3 is made up of 13 amino acids. The germline CDR1 and CDR2 sequences are MNHNS and SASEGT. V lost 2 bases to trimming and J lost 8 bases, with 12 bases between them. The CDR3 loop is CASSELGGLGYTF. DNA of the CDR3: TGTGCCAGCAGTGAACTGGGGGGGCTAGGCTACACCTTC.

The chain combines TRBV9 with TRBJ2-2, with no clear D. Per the germline V gene, CDR1 is SGDLS and CDR2 is YYNGEE. The germline V and J ends were trimmed by 4 bases and 0 bases, with 4 bases remaining between them. CDR3 length: 13 amino acids. CDR3 sequence reads: CASSPANTGELFF. The CDR3 coding sequence is TGTGCCAGCAGCCCGGCGAACACCGGGGAGCTGTTTTTT.

This clone was counted between two and nine times. CDR3 DNA sequence: TGTGCCAGCAGCCAAGCGTCGAGACAGGGATTTGGCTACACCTTC. Amino acid sequence: CASSQASRQGFGYTF. The chain employs TRBV3-1 (or the pseudogene TRBV3-2) and TRBJ1-2; 7 bases map to TRBD1. Germline CDR1 and CDR2: LGHDT and YNNKEL (reference sequence). This CDR3 comprises 15 residues. Trimming at V came to 1 base and at J to 7 bases, leaving 9 bases not matched to a gene.

The chain links TRBV7-3 to TRBJ2-5; TRBD1 or TRBD2 may be the D gene (6 bases each). The CDR3 has 15 amino acids. In germline, CDR1 is SGHTA, CDR2 FQGTGA. V was pared by 4 bases and J by 2 bases, with 14 bases between. The CDR3 region is CASSSTGARQETQYF. Written as DNA, the CDR3 is TGTGCCAGCAGCTCAACGGGGGCCCGGCAAGAGACCCAGTACTTC.

The chain uses TRBV2 and TRBJ1-1; 9 nucleotides match TRBD1. CDR1 and CDR2 (germline): SNHLY, FYNNEI. V gave up 11 bases and J gave up 4 bases; unmatched junction bases: 5. The CDR3 extends over 12 amino acids. DNA of the CDR3: TGTGCCGGGGCGACAGGGGGCACTGAAGCTTTCTTT. This gives the protein CAGATGGTEAFF.

The gene calls are TRBV9 and TRBJ1-1; D remains unclear. Per germline, CDR1 SGDLS and CDR2 YYNGEE. This CDR3 is built from 13 residues. Trimming took off 0 bases at V and 6 bases at J, with 9 bases between the two ends. The CDR3 sequence: CASSVGSGSEAFF. DNA for the CDR3: TGTGCCAGCAGCGTAGGTTCAGGTTCTGAAGCTTTCTTT.